Reported below is one TCR beta chain. Its antigen is not identified. Clones were sequenced by immunoSEQ multiplex PCR, and TCRdb holds only the in-frame ones, with some missing. The sample has approximately 300,000 clones, 70% to 90% seen once. This sample is part of a study of cytomegalovirus exposure and HLA in healthy donors. General study results and limits: It was confirmed in vitro that a few of the CMV-associated chains were specific for CMV antigens. Investigators reported 150 to 200 TCR beta chains as tied to cytomegalovirus. The tendency of first-cohort TCR clusters to co-occur in the roughly 110 validation repertoires was identified by a subsequent analysis.

Between the trimmed V and J ends, which lost 1 base and 7 bases, there was a span of 16 bases. This CDR3 region has 15 residues. Germline CDR1 is SGHTA and CDR2 is FQGNSA. Sequenced sample: PBMCs. The sequence was collected from a woman younger than 30 in good health and CMV-seronegative. This chain joins TRBV7-2 and TRBJ1-2; the D gene is possibly TRBD1 (5 bases). In nucleotides, the CDR3 is TGTGCCAGCAGCTTAGGGTCAGGGTATAAGGGTGGCTACACCTTC. Its protein is CASSLGSGYKGGYTF.